This T cell receptor beta chain was found in a study of T cell responses to AZD1222 COVID-19 vaccine. The protocol was immunoSEQ multiplex PCR, while the TCRdb copy is restricted to in-frame clones and leaves out a portion. The table has about 100,000 clones, about 89% seen once; the top ten hold about a tenth. The V gene's germline CDR1 is MNHEY and CDR2 SVGAGI. CDR3 size: 14 residues. Unmatched junction bases numbered 4, after V lost 4 bases and J lost 6 bases. The V gene is TRBV6-5, the J gene TRBJ2-4; 9 bases map to TRBD2. The sequencing used peripheral blood, collected 28 days after the second AZD1222 dose. This sequence was found in an adult who received the AZD1222 COVID-19 vaccine. The CDR3 loop reads CASSLAGVGNIQYF. CDR3 DNA sequence: TGTGCCAGCAGTTTAGCGGGAGTCGGAAACATTCAGTACTTC.